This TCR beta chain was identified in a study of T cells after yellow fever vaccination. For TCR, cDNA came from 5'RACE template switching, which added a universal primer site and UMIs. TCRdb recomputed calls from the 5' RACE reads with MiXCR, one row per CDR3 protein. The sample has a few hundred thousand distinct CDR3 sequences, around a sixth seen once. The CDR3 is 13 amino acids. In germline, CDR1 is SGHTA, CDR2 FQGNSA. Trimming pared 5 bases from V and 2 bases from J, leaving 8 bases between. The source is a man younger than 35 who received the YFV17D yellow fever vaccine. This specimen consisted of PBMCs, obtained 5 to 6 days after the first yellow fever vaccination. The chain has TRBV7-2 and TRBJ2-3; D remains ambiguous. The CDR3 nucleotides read TGTGCCAGCAGCCCCACGTACACAGATACGCAGTATTTT. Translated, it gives CASSPTYTDTQYF.